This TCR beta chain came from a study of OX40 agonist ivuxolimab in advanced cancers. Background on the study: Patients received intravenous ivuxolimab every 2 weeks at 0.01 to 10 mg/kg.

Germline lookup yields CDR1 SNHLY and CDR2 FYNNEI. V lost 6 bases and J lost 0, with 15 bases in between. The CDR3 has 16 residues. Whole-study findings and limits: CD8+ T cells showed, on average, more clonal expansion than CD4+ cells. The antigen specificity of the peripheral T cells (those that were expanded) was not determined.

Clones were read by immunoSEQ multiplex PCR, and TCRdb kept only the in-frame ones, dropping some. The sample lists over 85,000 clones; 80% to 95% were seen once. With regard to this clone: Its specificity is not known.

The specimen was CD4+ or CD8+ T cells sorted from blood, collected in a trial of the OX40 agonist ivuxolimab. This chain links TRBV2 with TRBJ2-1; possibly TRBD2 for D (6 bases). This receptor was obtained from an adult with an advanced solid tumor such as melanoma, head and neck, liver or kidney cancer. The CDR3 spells CASSLLASGSYNEQFF. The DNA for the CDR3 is TGTGCCAGCAGCCTCCTAGCGTCCGGCTCCTACAATGAGCAGTTCTTC.